Listed below are T cell receptor beta chains from one sample, sequenced in a study of PD-1 blockade in classical Hodgkin lymphoma. Here immunoSEQ multiplex PCR was the method, and the copy in TCRdb shows in-frame clones only, minus some. Of around 13,000 clones in the sample, about 80% were seen once. Here the sequenced sample was peripheral blood mononuclear cells (PBMCs), taken at baseline. The receptors stem from a human donor with classical Hodgkin lymphoma. Both conserved end residues are part of each CDR3. A D gene is named only where the DNA matches it firmly. Clone size is given for some rows only: seen once, a few or many times, or a class if the clone is expanded.

-	TRBV29-1	TRBJ1-2	12	-	TGCAGCGTTGAAGGGAGGGGCTATGGCTACACCTTC	CSVEGRGYGYTF
-	TRBV6-1	TRBJ1-5	15	-	TGTGCCAGCACCATTTACGGGGGCAGTAATCAGCCCCAGCATTTT	CASTIYGGSNQPQHF
-	TRBV2	TRBJ2-7	14	-	TGTGCCAGCAGGGAGGGGACTTACTCCCACGAGCAGTACTTC	CASREGTYSHEQYF
-	TRBV19	TRBJ2-7	14	-	TGTGCCAGTAGTATCCGGGGTTACTCCTACGAGCAGTACTTC	CASSIRGYSYEQYF
TRBD1	TRBV6-6	TRBJ1-1	15	-	TGTGCCAGCAGTTACCAAGACAGGGGGCACACTGAAGCTTTCTTT	CASSYQDRGHTEAFF
-	TRBV19	TRBJ2-7	14	few	TGTGCCAGTAACGACAGGGGAGGGTCCTACGAGCAGTACTTC	CASNDRGGSYEQYF
-	TRBV18	TRBJ2-5	16	-	TGTGCCAGCTCACCTTTAATCGGGGAGTCCCAAGAGACCCAGTACTTC	CASSPLIGESQETQYF
-	TRBV30	TRBJ2-7	12	-	TGTGCCTGGAGTGCCTGGGGTGATGAGCAGTACTTC	CAWSAWGDEQYF
-	TRBV6-9	TRBJ2-3	14	-	TGTGCCAGAGCCGGGACCACCCACACAGATACGCAGTATTTT	CARAGTTHTDTQYF
TRBD2	TRBV5-1	TRBJ2-1	16	-	TGCGCCAGCGCACTTTCGACTAGCGGGAATCGCAATGAGCAGTTCTTC	CASALSTSGNRNEQFF
-	TRBV9	TRBJ2-5	15	-	TGTGCCAGCAGCCCTCGGGCTAGCTCAGGAGAGACCCAGTACTTC	CASSPRASSGETQYF
-	TRBV4-3	TRBJ2-1	19	-	TGCGCCAGCAGCCAAGCTAGCACTACAAGATACCGTGCAGCCAGTGAGCAGTTCTTC	CASSQASTTRYRAASEQFF
-	TRBV7-7	TRBJ2-2	14	medium-sized	TGTGCCAGCAGCTTAGTGGGGGGCGCCGGGGAGCTGTTTTTT	CASSLVGGAGELFF
-	TRBV15	TRBJ2-2	18	-	TGTGCCACCAGCAGAGATGGGGCGGGCCGAAGTAACACCGGGGAGCTGTTTTTT	CATSRDGAGRSNTGELFF